One sample yielded the 24 T cell receptor beta chains listed below, sequenced in a study of shared clonotypes between healthy human individuals. Repertoires were generated with immunoSEQ multiplex PCR, while TCRdb's copy carries only in-frame clones and drops some. The sample has millions of clones, about 92% seen once. The sample comprised naive CD4+ T cells from PBMCs. Subset meaning: CD45RA+ positively selected. All receptors come from a man aged 18 to 30 in good health. Some clones in this sample may be carry-over from other donors' samples.

The rearrangement uses TRBV5-6 and TRBJ2-7; D may be TRBD1 or TRBD2 (5 bases each). The length of the CDR3 is 16 residues. V lost 0 bases, J lost 5 bases, and 18 bases lay in between. CDR1 is SGHDT, CDR2 YYEEEE, per germline. The CDR3 loop is CASSLAPRGAGNEQYF. The CDR3 nucleotides are TGTGCCAGCAGCTTGGCCCCCCGGGGCGCAGGTAACGAGCAGTACTTC.

This chain uses TRBV7-9 with TRBJ2-7, with a possible D match to TRBD1 (6 bases). V was clipped by 3 bases and J by 6 bases, with 18 bases between them. CDR1 SEHNR and CDR2 FQNEAQ come from the germline V gene (reference sequence). CDR3 size: 15 residues. CDR3 loop: CASSFPQGLNFEQYF. The CDR3 region has the DNA TGTGCCAGCAGCTTCCCGCAGGGGCTAAATTTCGAGCAGTACTTC. The variable domain in full, with the rest retrieved from reference TRBV7-9 and TRBJ2-7, is DTGVSQNPRHKITKRGQNVTFRCDPISEHNRLYWYRQTLGQGPEFLTYFQNEAQLEKSRLLSDRFSAERPKGSFSTLEIQRTEQGDSAMYLCASSFPQGLNFEQYFGPGTRLTVT.

A word on this clone: The same CDR3 also results from other DNA sequences found in this sample. The V call is TRBV7-2, the J call TRBJ1-2, with 9 bases identical to TRBD1. After removal of 4 bases from V and 8 bases from J, the junction contained 5 bases not matched to a gene. The CDR3 totals 13 residues. Germline CDR1 SGHTA, CDR2 FQGNSA. The DNA of the CDR3 is TGTGCCAGCAGCTCGGACAGGGGAGGGGGCTACACCTTC. This gives the protein CASSSDRGGGYTF. Full variable domain (remainder filled in from reference TRBV7-2 and TRBJ1-2): GAGVSQSPSNKVTEKGKDVELRCDPISGHTALYWYRQSLGQGLEFLIYFQGNSAPDKSGLPSDRFSAERTGGSVSTLTIQRTQQEDSAVYLCASSSDRGGGYTFGSGTRLTVV.

V and J are TRBV5-4 and TRBJ2-1; D remains unclear. V was cut by 2 bases and J by 7 bases, with 10 bases left in between. The CDR3 extends over 13 amino acids. Germline values: CDR1 SGHNT, CDR2 YYREEE (reference sequence). CDR3 loop: CASSFPPHNEQFF. CDR3 in DNA: TGTGCCAGCAGCTTCCCACCACATAATGAGCAGTTCTTC.

The gene calls are TRBV2 and TRBJ1-2; tentatively, D is TRBD1 (5 bases). V shed 0 bases and J shed 4 bases, with 9 bases lying between them. CDR1 and CDR2 (germline): SNHLY, FYNNEI. CDR3 length: 14 residues. The CDR3 loop reads CASSEAQGFYGYTF. Here the CDR3 DNA reads TGTGCCAGCAGTGAAGCGCAGGGTTTCTATGGCTACACCTTC.

A word on this clone: The same CDR3 is also encoded by other DNA sequences in this sample. V usage is TRBV5-1 and J usage is TRBJ2-3; 9 bases fit TRBD1. J gave up 3 bases and V 2 bases, and 4 bases lay outside the gene matches. The CDR3 has 15 amino acids. The germline CDR1 and CDR2 sequences are SGHRS and YFSETQ. CDR3 nucleotide sequence: TGCGCCAGCAGCTTATTTGGACAGGGGACAGATACGCAGTATTTT. Translation: CASSLFGQGTDTQYF.

This sequence joins TRBV18 and TRBJ2-1; weak D call: TRBD2 (6 bases). V lost 4 bases, J lost 8 bases, and 15 bases lay in between. The CDR3 runs 14 residues. Per the germline V gene, CDR1 is KGHSH and CDR2 is LQKENI. The CDR3 is CASSLTSTYDEQFF. The CDR3 nucleotides read TGTGCCAGCTCACTTACTAGCACATATGATGAGCAGTTCTTC.

This chain joins TRBV4-2 and TRBJ2-1, with 11 bases fitting TRBD2. The CDR3 contains 17 residues. Trimming at V came to 1 base and at J to 8 bases, leaving 10 bases not matched to a gene. The germline gives CDR1 LGHNA, CDR2 YNFKEQ. CDR3 nucleotide sequence: TGTGCCAGCAGCCAAGGACTAGCGGGACAGGTCGACCATGAGCAGTTCTTC. This codes for CASSQGLAGQVDHEQFF.

Written as DNA, the CDR3 is TGTGCCAGCAGCGAAGGACCTGGAGGAAACACCATATATTTT. Translation gives CASSEGPGGNTIYF. This chain links TRBV5-4 with TRBJ1-3; D is uncertain. The CDR3 consists of 14 residues. The V end was cut by 4 bases, the J end by 4 bases, with 12 bases between. Germline V gene lookup returns CDR1 SGHNT and CDR2 YYREEE (reference sequence).

The chain carries TRBV19 and TRBJ1-5, with D unresolved. Germline CDR1 and CDR2: LNHDA and SQIVND (reference sequence). V was clipped by 5 bases and J by 0 bases, with 17 bases between them. The CDR3 has 17 residues. In DNA, the CDR3 is TGTGCCAGTAGTCGATCGGCCCCTTGGGGTAGCAATCAGCCCCAGCATTTT. It translates to CASSRSAPWGSNQPQHF.

The rearrangement links TRBV2 to TRBJ2-1; the D gene is possibly TRBD1 (5 bases). This CDR3 has 13 amino acids. Germline CDR1 and CDR2: SNHLY and FYNNEI. V gave up 6 bases and J gave up 7 bases, with 13 bases separating them. As DNA, the CDR3 is TGTGCCAGCAGGGCCGACCCAGGGAATGAGCAGTTCTTC. Translated: CASRADPGNEQFF.

Notes on this clone: The sample contains more than one DNA sequence encoding this CDR3. This chain uses TRBV12-2 with TRBJ2-7. TRBV12-2 is termed a pseudogene. The CDR3 is 14 residues long. The CDR3 DNA follows: TGTGCAAGCCGCTTCGGCCAGGAGACCTACGAGCAGTACTTC. It is translated as CASRFGQETYEQYF.

CDR3 loop: CASSVSGIAKNIQYF. CDR3 bases: TGCGCCAGCAGCGTTAGCGGGATAGCCAAAAACATTCAGTACTTC. The V gene is TRBV5-1, the J gene TRBJ2-4, with 8 bases fitting TRBD2. With V trimmed by 4 bases and J by 0 bases, 3 bases remained unmatched. Per germline, CDR1 SGHRS and CDR2 YFSETQ. The CDR3 totals 15 residues. The full variable domain, rest sourced from reference TRBV5-1 and TRBJ2-4, is KAGVTQTPRYLIKTRGQQVTLSCSPISGHRSVSWYQQTPGQGLQFLFEYFSETQRNKGNFPGRFSGRQFSNSRSEMNVSTLELGDSALYLCASSVSGIAKNIQYFGAGTRLSVL.

The chain carries TRBV4-2 and TRBJ2-7; possible D gene TRBD1, 5 bases. With 0 bases removed from V and 2 bases from J, the gap between germline ends came to 20 bases. CDR1 LGHNA and CDR2 YNFKEQ come from the germline V gene. This CDR3 contains 18 residues. CDR3 coding DNA: TGTGCCAGCAGCCAAGATACGTTTAAGGCAGGGCGCCCCTACGAGCAGTACTTC. This gives the protein CASSQDTFKAGRPYEQYF.

The chain combines TRBV5-1 with TRBJ2-1, with 11 bases that match TRBD2. The V gene's germline CDR1 is SGHRS and CDR2 YFSETQ. CDR3 size: 16 residues. The J segment lost 9 bases and the V segment lost 4 bases, leaving 12 bases of the junction unmatched. CDR3 in amino acids: CASSPRTSGSRGEQFF. The CDR3 coding sequence is TGCGCCAGCAGCCCTCGGACTAGCGGGTCCCGGGGTGAGCAGTTCTTC.

The chain's CDR3 is CASRRAGGRPDTQYF. The CDR3, as DNA: TGTGCCAGCAGGCGGGCGGGAGGACGACCAGATACGCAGTATTTT. The chain recombines TRBV2 with TRBJ2-3, with 8 positions matching TRBD2. Germline trimming cut 6 bases from V and 4 bases from J; bases unmatched to any gene: 9. The CDR3 runs 15 residues. CDR1 and CDR2 (germline): SNHLY, FYNNEI.

This clone was recorded only once. The gene calls are TRBV4-3 and TRBJ1-2; TRBD1 aligns across 9 bases. The V and J ends lost 0 bases and 2 bases, in that order; junction bases with no gene match: 4. Per germline, CDR1 LGHNA and CDR2 YSLEER. The CDR3 has 16 residues. The CDR3 sequence is CASSQESGQGNYGYTF. CDR3 sequence (DNA): TGCGCCAGCAGCCAAGAGTCGGGACAGGGAAACTATGGCTACACCTTC.

This rearrangement joins TRBV7-9 to TRBJ2-4, with 7 bases that match TRBD2. V was clipped by 4 bases and J by 9 bases; unmatched bases: 9. CDR1 and CDR2 from the germline V gene are SEHNR and FQNEAQ (reference sequence). The CDR3 runs 14 residues. This CDR3 reads CASSSRGGVGIQYF. The CDR3 DNA reads as TGTGCCAGCAGCTCAAGGGGAGGGGTCGGCATTCAGTACTTC.

The genes are TRBV4-1 and TRBJ2-3; maybe TRBD2 (6 bases). The CDR3 spans 15 residues. Between the trimmed V and J ends, which lost 1 base and 2 bases, there was a span of 10 bases. The germline V gene has CDR1 MGHRA and CDR2 YSYEKL. CDR3 sequence: CASSQVGGPTDTQYF. CDR3 in DNA: TGCGCCAGCAGCCAAGTGGGGGGTCCCACAGATACGCAGTATTTT.

V usage is TRBV7-9 and J usage is TRBJ2-7; possible D gene TRBD2, 6 bases. Between the trimmed V and J ends, which lost 4 bases and 3 bases, there was a span of 16 bases. Germline V gene data show CDR1 as SEHNR and CDR2 as FQNEAQ (reference sequence). CDR3 size: 15 residues. This chain's CDR3 is CASSWAGTVYYEQYF. In DNA, the CDR3 is TGTGCCAGCAGCTGGGCGGGGACCGTCTACTACGAGCAGTACTTC.

The genes are TRBV7-9 and TRBJ1-4; 7 nucleotides match TRBD1. The V segment lost 5 bases and the J segment 4 bases; nucleotides outside the gene matches: 10. Per the germline V gene, CDR1 is SEHNR and CDR2 is FQNEAQ (reference sequence). The CDR3 is made up of 16 amino acids. The CDR3 nucleotides read TGTGCCAGCAGCGCCGGAGACAGGGCTAATAATGAAAAACTGTTTTTT. As protein: CASSAGDRANNEKLFF.

This chain uses TRBV5-1 with TRBJ2-7; the match to TRBD1 covers 7 bases. Germline V gives CDR1 SGHRS, CDR2 YFSETQ. The CDR3 length is 14 residues. V shed 4 bases, J shed 5 bases, and the junction held 9 bases outside the gene matches. CDR3 loop: CASSGRGGRDEQYF. The DNA of the CDR3 is TGCGCCAGCAGCGGTAGAGGGGGCAGGGACGAGCAGTACTTC.

In the case of this clone: Other nucleotide sequences from this sample produce the same CDR3. This chain links TRBV5-1 with TRBJ1-2, with TRBD1 matching over 8 bases. V trimming: 4 bases; J trimming: 3 bases; junction bases outside the gene matches: 2. Germline loops: CDR1 SGHRS, CDR2 YFSETQ. CDR3 length: 13 amino acids. The CDR3 DNA sequence: TGCGCCAGCAGCCCGACAGGGGACTATGGCTACACCTTC. Translating gives CASSPTGDYGYTF.

This clone appeared a few times. The CDR3 region has the DNA TGTGCCAGCAGCTTAGCTAGCGTGGCCACTGAAGCTTTCTTT. Protein sequence: CASSLASVATEAFF. V and J are TRBV7-2 and TRBJ1-1; D not certain. V lost 0 bases and J lost 4, with 9 bases in between. The germline CDR1 and CDR2 sequences are SGHTA and FQGNSA. This CDR3 comprises 14 residues.